This is a list of T cell receptor beta chains from one sample in a study of blood T cell repertoires in COVID-19. This table comes from immunoSEQ multiplex PCR, and its TCRdb copy is limited to in-frame clones, with some not included. The profile shows about 270,000 clones, 88% of them singletons. The material sequenced was peripheral blood. These TCRs come from a man aged 55 to 69 who had recovered from COVID-19. The CDR3 runs from the conserved cysteine through the conserved F or W. A D gene is named only where the DNA matches it firmly. A clone size is listed for some rows: how often the clone was seen (once, few, many), or a class if it is expanded.

len: 13; j_gene: TRBJ2-5; abundance: .; v_gene: TRBV11-3; d_gene: .; CDR3nt: TGTGCCAGCAGCCATGGGGGGCAAGAGACCCAGTACTTC; CDR3aa: CASSHGGQETQYF
len: 16; j_gene: TRBJ1-5; abundance: .; v_gene: TRBV19; d_gene: TRBD1; CDR3nt: TGTGCCAGTAGCTTCGCCGGGACAGGGGGCAATCAGCCCCAGCATTTT; CDR3aa: CASSFAGTGGNQPQHF
len: 17; j_gene: TRBJ2-1; abundance: .; v_gene: TRBV7-6; d_gene: TRBD2; CDR3nt: TGTGCCAGCAGCAGCAGCAGGGCTAGCGGGGGATGGAAGGAGCAGTTCTTC; CDR3aa: CASSSSRASGGWKEQFF
len: 14; j_gene: TRBJ1-2; abundance: .; v_gene: TRBV5-6; d_gene: .; CDR3nt: TGTGCCAGCCCGCTAGGGGTGGGACTATATGGCTACACCTTC; CDR3aa: CASPLGVGLYGYTF
len: 14; j_gene: TRBJ1-1; abundance: .; v_gene: TRBV30; d_gene: .; CDR3nt: TGTGCCTGGACCCGACCTGGACATACCACTGAAGCTTTCTTT; CDR3aa: CAWTRPGHTTEAFF
len: 15; j_gene: TRBJ2-3; abundance: once; v_gene: TRBV3-1/TRBV3-2; d_gene: .; CDR3nt: TGTGCCAGCAGCCAGCGCCCCAAGGTGGGACTTACGCAGTATTTT; CDR3aa: CASSQRPKVGLTQYF
len: 16; j_gene: TRBJ2-7; abundance: .; v_gene: TRBV4-2; d_gene: TRBD2; CDR3nt: TGTGCCAGCAGCCACTTAGGGACTAGCGGGGAGAGCGAGCAGTACTTC; CDR3aa: CASSHLGTSGESEQYF
len: 19; j_gene: TRBJ2-5; abundance: .; v_gene: TRBV13; d_gene: TRBD2; CDR3nt: TGTGCCAGCAGCTTCATACCGGGACTAGCGGGGGGTAGCTCGGAGACCCAGTACTTC; CDR3aa: CASSFIPGLAGGSSETQYF
len: 15; j_gene: TRBJ1-3; abundance: .; v_gene: TRBV3-1/TRBV3-2; d_gene: .; CDR3nt: TGTGCCAGCAGTCCTACAGGGATGTGGGGAAACACCATATATTTT; CDR3aa: CASSPTGMWGNTIYF
len: 13; j_gene: TRBJ1-6; abundance: .; v_gene: TRBV5-4; d_gene: .; CDR3nt: TGTGCCAGCAAAAACAGCCTAAATTCACCCCTCCACTTT; CDR3aa: CASKNSLNSPLHF
len: 15; j_gene: TRBJ1-4; abundance: .; v_gene: TRBV6-5; d_gene: TRBD1; CDR3nt: TGTGCCAGCAGTACCCGACAGGGGGTGAATGAAAAACTGTTTTTT; CDR3aa: CASSTRQGVNEKLFF
len: 14; j_gene: TRBJ2-2; abundance: .; v_gene: TRBV5-1; d_gene: .; CDR3nt: TGCGCCAGCAGCGTAACAGGGAACACCGGGGAGCTGTTTTTT; CDR3aa: CASSVTGNTGELFF
len: 18; j_gene: TRBJ2-2; abundance: .; v_gene: TRBV5-3; d_gene: .; CDR3nt: TGTGCCAGAAGCACAATAGGGTCAGGGTTTGAAAACACCGGGGAGCTGTTTTTT; CDR3aa: CARSTIGSGFENTGELFF
len: 12; j_gene: TRBJ1-1; abundance: .; v_gene: TRBV29-1; d_gene: TRBD1; CDR3nt: TGCAGCGGGGACAGGGTGGACACTGAAGCTTTCTTT; CDR3aa: CSGDRVDTEAFF
len: 14; j_gene: TRBJ2-7; abundance: .; v_gene: TRBV30; d_gene: .; CDR3nt: TGTGCCTGGCTTCCCGCGGGACAGCTCTACGAGCAGTACTTC; CDR3aa: CAWLPAGQLYEQYF
len: 19; j_gene: TRBJ2-1; abundance: few; v_gene: TRBV9; d_gene: TRBD2; CDR3nt: TGTGCCAGCAGCCCCACAGGCGGACTAGCGGGGGGGCCCTACAATGAGCAGTTCTTC; CDR3aa: CASSPTGGLAGGPYNEQFF
len: 13; j_gene: TRBJ2-5; abundance: few; v_gene: TRBV7-3; d_gene: TRBD1; CDR3nt: TGTGCCAGCAGCCAGGGACAGAGAGAGACCCAGTACTTC; CDR3aa: CASSQGQRETQYF
len: 13; j_gene: TRBJ2-2; abundance: .; v_gene: TRBV27; d_gene: .; CDR3nt: TGTGCCAGCAGTTATGGACTTACCGGGGAGCTGTTTTTT; CDR3aa: CASSYGLTGELFF
len: 14; j_gene: TRBJ2-2; abundance: .; v_gene: TRBV6-5; d_gene: .; CDR3nt: TGTGCCAGCAGTTACTACAGGAGCACCGGGGAGCTGTTTTTT; CDR3aa: CASSYYRSTGELFF
len: 15; j_gene: TRBJ2-1; abundance: .; v_gene: TRBV19; d_gene: .; CDR3nt: TGTGCCAGTAGTACCACAGGAATCTCCTACAATGAGCAGTTCTTC; CDR3aa: CASSTTGISYNEQFF
len: 16; j_gene: TRBJ1-3; abundance: .; v_gene: TRBV11-2; d_gene: .; CDR3nt: TGTGCCAGCAGCTTAGAGGGGCAGGGTTTTGAAAACACCATATATTTT; CDR3aa: CASSLEGQGFENTIYF
len: 14; j_gene: TRBJ2-1; abundance: few; v_gene: TRBV18; d_gene: TRBD2; CDR3nt: TGTGCCAGCTCATCCGGGACTACCGTCAATGAGCAGTTCTTC; CDR3aa: CASSSGTTVNEQFF
len: 18; j_gene: TRBJ2-3; abundance: .; v_gene: TRBV9; d_gene: TRBD2; CDR3nt: TGTGCCAGCAGCGTCGGGACTAGCGGGGGGATTCACACAGATACGCAGTATTTT; CDR3aa: CASSVGTSGGIHTDTQYF
len: 14; j_gene: TRBJ1-6; abundance: .; v_gene: TRBV4-2; d_gene: .; CDR3nt: TGTGCCAGCAGCCCGGAGGGGGGGGCTTCACCCCTCCACTTT; CDR3aa: CASSPEGGASPLHF
len: 15; j_gene: TRBJ2-7; abundance: .; v_gene: TRBV13; d_gene: TRBD1; CDR3nt: TGTGCCAGCAGCTTACCAACAGGGGGCTCCAACGAGCAGTACTTC; CDR3aa: CASSLPTGGSNEQYF
len: 14; j_gene: TRBJ1-1; abundance: .; v_gene: TRBV15; d_gene: .; CDR3nt: TGTGCCACCAGCAGCCGGAGGGGGAACACTGAAGCTTTCTTT; CDR3aa: CATSSRRGNTEAFF
len: 17; j_gene: TRBJ1-2; abundance: .; v_gene: TRBV7-2; d_gene: .; CDR3nt: TGTGCCAGCAGCTTAGACAGCCAAGACAGCCGGTCGTATGGCTACACCTTC; CDR3aa: CASSLDSQDSRSYGYTF
len: 16; j_gene: TRBJ2-2; abundance: .; v_gene: TRBV6-5; d_gene: .; CDR3nt: TGTGCCAGCAGTTACGGACTGGCGCCCAACACCGGGGAGCTGTTTTTT; CDR3aa: CASSYGLAPNTGELFF
len: 12; j_gene: TRBJ1-2; abundance: few; v_gene: TRBV12-3/TRBV12-4; d_gene: TRBD1; CDR3nt: TGTGCCAGCAGTCCACTGAGGACAGGGCCTAGATTC; CDR3aa: CASSPLRTGPRF
len: 14; j_gene: TRBJ2-5; abundance: .; v_gene: TRBV7-9; d_gene: .; CDR3nt: TGTGCCAGCACCCAGGGCTATCGTGGTGGGACCCAGTACTTC; CDR3aa: CASTQGYRGGTQYF
len: 14; j_gene: TRBJ2-2; abundance: .; v_gene: TRBV19; d_gene: .; CDR3nt: TGTGCCAGCCTCGGGAATAGGAACACCGGGGAGCTGTTTTTT; CDR3aa: CASLGNRNTGELFF
len: 12; j_gene: TRBJ1-2; abundance: .; v_gene: TRBV5-1; d_gene: .; CDR3nt: TGCGCCAGCAGCGGTGACAGCTATGGCTACACCTTC; CDR3aa: CASSGDSYGYTF
len: 15; j_gene: TRBJ1-2; abundance: .; v_gene: TRBV5-4; d_gene: TRBD1; CDR3nt: TGTGCCAGCAGCCCCGGGACAGGGGGCGGCTATGGCTACACCTTC; CDR3aa: CASSPGTGGGYGYTF
len: 14; j_gene: TRBJ2-7; abundance: .; v_gene: TRBV3-1/TRBV3-2; d_gene: TRBD1; CDR3nt: TGTGCCAGCAGCCTCCGGGACAGAGTTGGGAAGCAGTACTTC; CDR3aa: CASSLRDRVGKQYF
len: 16; j_gene: TRBJ2-1; abundance: few; v_gene: TRBV11-2; d_gene: TRBD2; CDR3nt: TGTGCCAGCAGCTGGGGATCTAGCGGGGGATACAATGAGCAGTTCTTC; CDR3aa: CASSWGSSGGYNEQFF
len: 13; j_gene: TRBJ1-5; abundance: .; v_gene: TRBV9; d_gene: .; CDR3nt: TGTGCCAGCAGCGTAGGAACAGCGGAGCCCCAGCATTTT; CDR3aa: CASSVGTAEPQHF
len: 16; j_gene: TRBJ2-6; abundance: .; v_gene: TRBV6-4; d_gene: TRBD1; CDR3nt: TGTGCCAGCAGTGCCATGACAGGGTGGGGGGCCAACGTCCTGACTTTC; CDR3aa: CASSAMTGWGANVLTF
len: 13; j_gene: TRBJ2-5; abundance: .; v_gene: TRBV19; d_gene: .; CDR3nt: TGTGCCAGTAGTGAGCTAGCGCCAGAGACCCAGTACTTC; CDR3aa: CASSELAPETQYF
len: 16; j_gene: TRBJ2-5; abundance: .; v_gene: TRBV19; d_gene: TRBD2; CDR3nt: TGTGCCAGTAGCCTCGTACTAGCGGGGGGGCTGGAGACCCAGTACTTC; CDR3aa: CASSLVLAGGLETQYF
len: 15; j_gene: TRBJ2-7; abundance: .; v_gene: TRBV5-5; d_gene: TRBD1; CDR3nt: TGTGCCAGCAGCTTACGAGGACAGGGTCTCTCCGAGCAGTACTTC; CDR3aa: CASSLRGQGLSEQYF
len: 16; j_gene: TRBJ1-2; abundance: .; v_gene: TRBV5-6; d_gene: TRBD1; CDR3nt: TGTGCCAGCAGCTTGGTGGGACAGGGACGGTACTATGGCTACACCTTC; CDR3aa: CASSLVGQGRYYGYTF
len: 13; j_gene: TRBJ2-7; abundance: .; v_gene: TRBV4-1; d_gene: .; CDR3nt: TGCGCCAGCAGCCAAGGCGGGTCCTACGAGCAGTACTTC; CDR3aa: CASSQGGSYEQYF
len: 15; j_gene: TRBJ2-1; abundance: .; v_gene: TRBV7-2; d_gene: TRBD2; CDR3nt: TGTGCCAGCAGCTTAGTGGGGACTAGCCTCAATGAGCAGTTCTTC; CDR3aa: CASSLVGTSLNEQFF
len: 15; j_gene: TRBJ2-1; abundance: .; v_gene: TRBV7-6; d_gene: TRBD1; CDR3nt: TGTGCCAGCAGCTTAGCGGGACAGGGATACAATGAGCAGTTCTTC; CDR3aa: CASSLAGQGYNEQFF
len: 13; j_gene: TRBJ1-2; abundance: .; v_gene: TRBV30; d_gene: .; CDR3nt: TGTGGGTACGCCGGGATTTCTAACTATGGCTACACCTTC; CDR3aa: CGYAGISNYGYTF
len: 15; j_gene: TRBJ1-1; abundance: .; v_gene: TRBV5-1; d_gene: .; CDR3nt: TGCGCCAGCAGCTTGCGTCCAGGCTCGGACACTGAAGCTTTCTTT; CDR3aa: CASSLRPGSDTEAFF
len: 16; j_gene: TRBJ2-3; abundance: once; v_gene: TRBV6-6; d_gene: TRBD2; CDR3nt: TGTGCCAGCAGTCTCAGTGGGACTAGGCCCCGAGATACGCAGTATTTT; CDR3aa: CASSLSGTRPRDTQYF
len: 16; j_gene: TRBJ2-5; abundance: .; v_gene: TRBV23-1; d_gene: .; CDR3nt: TGCGCCAGCAGTCAATTAAATAACAGGCGCAGGGAGACCCAGTACTTC; CDR3aa: CASSQLNNRRRETQYF
len: 15; j_gene: TRBJ1-5; abundance: once; v_gene: TRBV4-2; d_gene: TRBD1; CDR3nt: TGTGCCAGCAGCGCTCGACAGGGGAGCAATCAGCCCCAGCATTTT; CDR3aa: CASSARQGSNQPQHF
len: 15; j_gene: TRBJ2-1; abundance: .; v_gene: TRBV29-1; d_gene: .; CDR3nt: TGCAGCGGATCATGGGACACTCGATCAACGAATGAGCAGTTCTTC; CDR3aa: CSGSWDTRSTNEQFF